The clone carrying this T cell receptor (beta chain) was counted between two and nine times. MiXCR was run by TCRdb on the 5' RACE reads, yielding one entry per CDR3 protein. The repertoire holds approximately 250,000 distinct CDR3 sequences, with 6.5% to 8% as singletons. The data belong to a study of identical twins. Germline CDR1 reads KGHSH; CDR2 reads LQKENI. The CDR3 is 14 amino acids. V was pared by 3 bases and J by 6 bases, with 14 bases between. This sample also belongs to another study, concerning T cells expressing NK-cell markers.

The V call is TRBV18, the J call TRBJ1-1; possibly TRBD1 for D (6 bases). This TCR came from a young woman in good health. The sequenced sample was CD8+ T cells sorted from blood. The CDR3 DNA is TGTGCCAGCTCACCGTCGCAGGGGCGTTCTGAAGCTTTCTTT. Its protein product is CASSPSQGRSEAFF. Supplemented by reference TRBV18 and TRBJ1-1, the full variable domain reads NAGVMQNPRHLVRRRGQEARLRCSPMKGHSHVYWYRQLPEEGLKFMVYLQKENIIDESGMPKERFSAEFPKEGPSILRIQQVVRGDSAAYFCASSPSQGRSEAFFGQGTRLTVV.